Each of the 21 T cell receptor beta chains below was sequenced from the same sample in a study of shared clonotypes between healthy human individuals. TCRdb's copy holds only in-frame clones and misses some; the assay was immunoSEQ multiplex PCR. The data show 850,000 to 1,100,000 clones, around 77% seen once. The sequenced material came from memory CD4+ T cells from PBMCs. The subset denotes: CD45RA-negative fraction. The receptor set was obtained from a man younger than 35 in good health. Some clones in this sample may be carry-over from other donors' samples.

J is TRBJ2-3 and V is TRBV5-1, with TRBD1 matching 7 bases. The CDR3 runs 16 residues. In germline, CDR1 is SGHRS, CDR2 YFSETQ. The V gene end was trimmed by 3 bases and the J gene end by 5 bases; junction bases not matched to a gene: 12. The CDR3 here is CASSSTGLSLLDTQYF. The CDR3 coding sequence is TGCGCCAGCAGCTCGACAGGGCTTTCTCTCCTAGATACGCAGTATTTT. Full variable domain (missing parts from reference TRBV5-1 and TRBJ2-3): KAGVTQTPRYLIKTRGQQVTLSCSPISGHRSVSWYQQTPGQGLQFLFEYFSETQRNKGNFPGRFSGRQFSNSRSEMNVSTLELGDSALYLCASSSTGLSLLDTQYFGPGTRLTVL.

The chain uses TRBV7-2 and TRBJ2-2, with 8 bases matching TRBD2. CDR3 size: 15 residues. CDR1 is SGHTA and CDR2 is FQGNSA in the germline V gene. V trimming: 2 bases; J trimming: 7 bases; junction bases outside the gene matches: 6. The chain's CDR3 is CASSLTAGVGGELFF. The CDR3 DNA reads TGTGCCAGCAGCTTAACAGCGGGAGTTGGCGGGGAGCTGTTTTTT. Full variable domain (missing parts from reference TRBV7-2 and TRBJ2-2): GAGVSQSPSNKVTEKGKDVELRCDPISGHTALYWYRQSLGQGLEFLIYFQGNSAPDKSGLPSDRFSAERTGGSVSTLTIQRTQQEDSAVYLCASSLTAGVGGELFFGEGSRLTVL.

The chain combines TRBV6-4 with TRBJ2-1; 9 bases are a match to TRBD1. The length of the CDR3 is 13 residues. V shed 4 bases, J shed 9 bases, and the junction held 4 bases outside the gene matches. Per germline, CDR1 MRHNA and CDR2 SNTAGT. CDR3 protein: CASSVDRGTEQFF. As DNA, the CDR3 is TGTGCCAGCAGTGTGGACAGGGGTACTGAGCAGTTCTTC.

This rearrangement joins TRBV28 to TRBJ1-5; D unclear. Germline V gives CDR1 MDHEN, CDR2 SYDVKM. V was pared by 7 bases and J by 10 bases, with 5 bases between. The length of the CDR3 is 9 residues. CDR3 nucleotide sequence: TGTGCCAGCACCTCTCCCCAGCATTTT. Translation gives CASTSPQHF.

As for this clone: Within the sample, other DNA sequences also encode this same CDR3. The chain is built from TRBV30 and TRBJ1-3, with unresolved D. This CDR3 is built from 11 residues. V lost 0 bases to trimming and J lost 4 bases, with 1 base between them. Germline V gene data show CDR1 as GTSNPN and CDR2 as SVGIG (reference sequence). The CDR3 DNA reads TGTGCCTGGAGTGTAGGAAACACCATATATTTT. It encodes CAWSVGNTIYF.

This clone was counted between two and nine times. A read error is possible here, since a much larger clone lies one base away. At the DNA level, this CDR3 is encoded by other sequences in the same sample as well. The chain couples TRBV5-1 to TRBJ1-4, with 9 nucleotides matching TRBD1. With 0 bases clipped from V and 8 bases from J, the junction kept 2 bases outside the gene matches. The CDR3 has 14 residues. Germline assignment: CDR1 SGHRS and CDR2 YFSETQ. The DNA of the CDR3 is TGCGCCAGCAGCTTGGGGACAGGGGACGAAAAACTGTTTTTT. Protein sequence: CASSLGTGDEKLFF.

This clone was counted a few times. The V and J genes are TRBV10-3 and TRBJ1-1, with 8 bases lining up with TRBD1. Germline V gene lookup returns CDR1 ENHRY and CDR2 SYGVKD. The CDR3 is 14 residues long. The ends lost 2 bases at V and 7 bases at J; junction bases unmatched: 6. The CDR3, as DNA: TGTGCCATCAGTGAGGTGACAGGGGTGCGTGAAGCTTTCTTT. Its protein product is CAISEVTGVREAFF.

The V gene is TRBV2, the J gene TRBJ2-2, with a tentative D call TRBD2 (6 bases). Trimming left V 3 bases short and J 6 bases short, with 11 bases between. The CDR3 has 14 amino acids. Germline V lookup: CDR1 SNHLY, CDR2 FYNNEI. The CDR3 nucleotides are TGTGCCAGCAGTGACAGGCGGGGAGCCGGGGAGCTGTTTTTT. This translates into CASSDRRGAGELFF.

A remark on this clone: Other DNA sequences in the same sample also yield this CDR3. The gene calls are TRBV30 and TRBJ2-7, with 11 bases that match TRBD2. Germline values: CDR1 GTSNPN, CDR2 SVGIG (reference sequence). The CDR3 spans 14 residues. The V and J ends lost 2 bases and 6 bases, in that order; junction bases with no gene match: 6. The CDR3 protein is CAWSSGLAGGEQYF. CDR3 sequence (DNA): TGTGCCTGGAGTTCGGGTCTAGCGGGAGGCGAGCAGTACTTC.

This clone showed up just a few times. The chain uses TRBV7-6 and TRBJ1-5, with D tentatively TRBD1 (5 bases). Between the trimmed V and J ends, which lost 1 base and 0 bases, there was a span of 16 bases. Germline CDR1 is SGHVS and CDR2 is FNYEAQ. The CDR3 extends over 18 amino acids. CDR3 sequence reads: CASSLGVREANSNQPQHF. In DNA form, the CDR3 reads TGTGCCAGCAGCTTAGGGGTCAGGGAGGCGAATAGCAATCAGCCCCAGCATTTT.

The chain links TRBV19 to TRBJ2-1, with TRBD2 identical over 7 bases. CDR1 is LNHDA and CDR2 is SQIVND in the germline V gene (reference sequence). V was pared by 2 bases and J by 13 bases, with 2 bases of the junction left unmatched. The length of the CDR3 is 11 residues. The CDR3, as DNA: TGTGCCAGTAGTATACGCGGGAGTCAGTTCTTC. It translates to CASSIRGSQFF.

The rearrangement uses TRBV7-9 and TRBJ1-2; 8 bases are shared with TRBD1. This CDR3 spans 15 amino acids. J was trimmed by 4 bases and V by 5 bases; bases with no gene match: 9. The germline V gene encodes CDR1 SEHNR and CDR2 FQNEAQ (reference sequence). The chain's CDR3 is CASSHGTGLSYGYTF. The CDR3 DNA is TGTGCCAGCAGCCATGGGACAGGCCTCTCCTATGGCTACACCTTC. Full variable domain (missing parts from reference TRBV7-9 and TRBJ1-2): DTGVSQNPRHKITKRGQNVTFRCDPISEHNRLYWYRQTLGQGPEFLTYFQNEAQLEKSRLLSDRFSAERPKGSFSTLEIQRTEQGDSAMYLCASSHGTGLSYGYTFGSGTRLTVV.

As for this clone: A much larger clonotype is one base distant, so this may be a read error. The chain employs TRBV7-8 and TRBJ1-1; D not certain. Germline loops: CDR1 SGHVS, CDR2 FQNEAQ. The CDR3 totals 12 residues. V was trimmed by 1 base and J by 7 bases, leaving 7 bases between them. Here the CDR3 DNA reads TGTGCCAGCAGCTTAGGTGAGGGTGAAGCTTTCTTT. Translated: CASSLGEGEAFF. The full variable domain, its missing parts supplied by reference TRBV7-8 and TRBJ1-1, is GAGVSQSPRYKVAKRGQDVALRCDPISGHVSLFWYQQALGQGPEFLTYFQNEAQLDKSGLPSDRFFAERPEGSVSTLKIQRTQQEDSAVYLCASSLGEGEAFFGQGTRLTVV.

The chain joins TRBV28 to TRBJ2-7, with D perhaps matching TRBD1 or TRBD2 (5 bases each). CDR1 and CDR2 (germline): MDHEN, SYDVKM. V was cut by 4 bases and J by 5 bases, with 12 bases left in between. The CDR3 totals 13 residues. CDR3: CASSYGASHEQYF. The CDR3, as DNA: TGTGCCAGCAGTTACGGGGCGAGCCACGAGCAGTACTTC.

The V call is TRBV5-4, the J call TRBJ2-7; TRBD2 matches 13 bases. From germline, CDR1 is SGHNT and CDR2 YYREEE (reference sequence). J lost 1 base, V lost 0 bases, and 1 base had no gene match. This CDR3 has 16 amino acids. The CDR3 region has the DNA TGTGCCAGCAGCTTGGGACTAGCGGGAGGATCCTACGAGCAGTACTTC. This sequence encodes CASSLGLAGGSYEQYF.

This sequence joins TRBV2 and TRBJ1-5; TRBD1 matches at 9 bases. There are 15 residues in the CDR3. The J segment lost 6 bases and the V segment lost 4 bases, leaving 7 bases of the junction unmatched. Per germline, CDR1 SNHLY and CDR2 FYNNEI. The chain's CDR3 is CASSVEQGARQPQHF. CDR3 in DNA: TGTGCCAGCAGTGTGGAACAGGGGGCGCGTCAGCCCCAGCATTTT.

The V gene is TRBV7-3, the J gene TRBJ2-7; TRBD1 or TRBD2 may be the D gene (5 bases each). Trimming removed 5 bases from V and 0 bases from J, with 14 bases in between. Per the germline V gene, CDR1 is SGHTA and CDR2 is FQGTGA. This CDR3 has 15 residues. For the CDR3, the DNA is TGTGCCAGCAGCGAGACCGGGGCACCCTCCTACGAGCAGTACTTC. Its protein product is CASSETGAPSYEQYF.

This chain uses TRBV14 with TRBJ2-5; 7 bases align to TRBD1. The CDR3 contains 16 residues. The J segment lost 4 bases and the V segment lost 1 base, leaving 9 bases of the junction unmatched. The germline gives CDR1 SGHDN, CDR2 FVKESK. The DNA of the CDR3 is TGTGCCAGCAGCCAAGTACGACCAACAGGGGTAGAGACCCAGTACTTC. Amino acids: CASSQVRPTGVETQYF.

The CDR3 DNA sequence: TGCGCCAGCAGCTTGAGATCCAGCGTCCAATGGGGCTACACCTTC. This translates into CASSLRSSVQWGYTF. V is TRBV5-1 and J is TRBJ1-2, with no clear D. The CDR3 is 15 residues long. Germline V gene sequence: CDR1 SGHRS, CDR2 YFSETQ. V was cut by 1 base and J by 8 bases, with 18 bases left in between. The entire variable domain, with the rest obtained from reference TRBV5-1 and TRBJ1-2, is as follows: KAGVTQTPRYLIKTRGQQVTLSCSPISGHRSVSWYQQTPGQGLQFLFEYFSETQRNKGNFPGRFSGRQFSNSRSEMNVSTLELGDSALYLCASSLRSSVQWGYTFGSGTRLTVV.

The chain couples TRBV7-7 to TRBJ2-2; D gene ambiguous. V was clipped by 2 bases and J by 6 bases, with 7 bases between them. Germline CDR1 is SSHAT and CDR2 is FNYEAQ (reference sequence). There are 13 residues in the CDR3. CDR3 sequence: CASSLQVAGELFF. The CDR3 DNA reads TGTGCCAGCAGCTTACAGGTAGCCGGGGAGCTGTTTTTT.

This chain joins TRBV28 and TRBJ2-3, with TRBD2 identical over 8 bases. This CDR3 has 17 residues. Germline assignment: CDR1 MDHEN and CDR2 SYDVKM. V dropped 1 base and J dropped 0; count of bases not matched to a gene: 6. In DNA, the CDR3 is TGTGCCAGCAGTTTATCCCCGGCTAGCGGGAGCACAGATACGCAGTATTTT. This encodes CASSLSPASGSTDTQYF.